These T cell receptor beta chains were read from a single sample in a study of blood T cell repertoires in COVID-19. Clones were sequenced by immunoSEQ multiplex PCR, and TCRdb holds only the in-frame ones, with some missing. This sample carries fewer than 200,000 clones, 80% to 85% of them seen once, and the ten largest clones take about 7.1%. Sequencing was performed on peripheral blood. The receptors shown here come from a woman in her 70s with COVID-19, enrolled during active disease. The CDR3 runs from the conserved cysteine through the conserved F or W. The D gene is left open where the match is weak. Expanded clones are given a class, and other clones once, few, many or no size at all.

TRBV27	TRBJ1-2	.	.	CASSPKFSYQYYGYTF	TGTGCCAGCAGTCCAAAATTTAGCTATCAGTACTATGGCTACACCTTC
TRBV2	TRBJ2-5	.	.	CASNRDNQETQYF	TGTGCCAGCAATCGGGACAACCAAGAGACCCAGTACTTC
TRBV2	TRBJ1-1	TRBD1	.	CASSRQGTEAFF	TGTGCCAGCAGCCGACAGGGGACTGAAGCTTTCTTT
TRBV28	TRBJ2-7	.	.	CASSFLGFTAYEQYF	TGTGCCAGCAGTTTCCTCGGCTTTACAGCCTACGAGCAGTACTTC
TRBV2	TRBJ2-7	TRBD1	.	CASNRPGQGAYEQYF	TGTGCCAGCAATCGTCCGGGACAGGGTGCCTACGAGCAGTACTTC
TRBV9	TRBJ2-2	.	.	CASSVERGSNTGELFF	TGTGCCAGCAGCGTAGAAAGGGGCTCTAACACCGGGGAGCTGTTTTTT
TRBV9	TRBJ1-3	TRBD1	.	CASSVETGVGNTIYF	TGTGCCAGCAGCGTGGAGACAGGGGTCGGAAACACCATATATTTT
TRBV19	TRBJ1-2	.	.	CASTPPGSSVYGYTF	TGTGCCAGTACCCCCCCGGGATCTTCCGTGTATGGCTACACCTTC
TRBV14	TRBJ2-7	TRBD2	few	CASSHGLAVSYEQYF	TGTGCCAGCAGCCACGGACTAGCGGTCTCCTACGAGCAGTACTTC
TRBV7-3	TRBJ1-2	.	.	CASSPTTQPGGYTF	TGTGCCAGCAGCCCAACGACCCAACCAGGTGGCTACACCTTC
TRBV3-1/TRBV3-2	TRBJ2-7	.	.	CASSPLYNPYEQYF	TGTGCCAGCAGCCCTCTCTATAACCCCTACGAGCAGTACTTC
TRBV7-2	TRBJ1-4	.	once	CASSLEGGGKTNEKLFF	TGTGCCAGCAGCTTAGAAGGAGGCGGGAAAACTAATGAAAAACTGTTTTTT
TRBV5-6	TRBJ1-2	.	.	CASSLGDSLYGYTF	TGTGCCAGCAGCTTGGGAGACAGTTTATATGGCTACACCTTC
TRBV30	TRBJ1-4	.	once	CAWSGGGRLFEKLFF	TGTGCCTGGAGTGGCGGGGGGAGGCTCTTTGAAAAACTGTTTTTT
TRBV5-4	TRBJ2-7	TRBD1	.	CASSRTGTGIRGSYEQYF	TGTGCCAGCAGCCGAACAGGGACAGGGATTAGGGGCTCCTACGAGCAGTACTTC
TRBV5-6	TRBJ2-1	.	once	CASSFGAAAYNEQFF	TGTGCCAGCAGCTTTGGAGCGGCAGCCTACAATGAGCAGTTCTTC
TRBV28	TRBJ1-5	TRBD1	.	CASSLGQGMGNQPQHF	TGTGCCAGCAGTTTAGGACAGGGAATGGGCAATCAGCCCCAGCATTTT
TRBV28	TRBJ1-1	.	few	CASSRITEAFF	TGTGCCAGCAGTCGTATCACTGAAGCTTTCTTT
TRBV6-2/TRBV6-3	TRBJ1-1	.	.	CASSPIRTGGALAFF	TGTGCCAGCAGTCCAATACGAACAGGCGGGGCTTTGGCTTTCTTT
TRBV11-2	TRBJ2-2	TRBD2	.	CASSPRLASNTGELFF	TGTGCCAGCAGCCCAAGACTAGCGTCGAACACCGGGGAGCTGTTTTTT
TRBV6-6	TRBJ2-7	TRBD2	.	CASSQLAGGYEQYF	TGTGCCAGCAGTCAACTAGCGGGAGGCTACGAGCAGTACTTC
TRBV6-5	TRBJ2-3	TRBD1	.	CASTGQGLGDTQYF	TGTGCCAGTACGGGACAGGGGCTGGGAGATACGCAGTATTTT
TRBV27	TRBJ1-1	.	.	CASSLSGTGNTEAFF	TGTGCCAGCAGTTTATCGGGTACAGGGAACACTGAAGCTTTCTTT
TRBV6-1	TRBJ1-1	.	once	CASSDRGFSEAFF	TGTGCCAGCAGTGACAGGGGATTCTCTGAAGCTTTCTTT
TRBV7-9	TRBJ1-2	.	once	CASSLIGGLNYGYTF	TGTGCCAGCAGCTTAATAGGCGGACTTAACTATGGCTACACCTTC
TRBV28	TRBJ1-1	TRBD1	.	CASSPEGAGNTEAFF	TGTGCCAGCAGTCCTGAGGGGGCAGGGAACACTGAAGCTTTCTTT